These T cell receptor beta chains were read from a single sample in a study of technical replicates of blood from four donors. Some clones are missing from TCRdb's copy, which holds only in-frame ones; the method was immunoSEQ multiplex PCR. The sample consists of 25,000 to 40,000 clones, approximately 94% of them appearing once. Sample: PBMCs. These receptors were obtained from a human donor in good health. Some clones in this sample may be carry-over from other donors' samples. The CDR3 runs from the conserved cysteine through the conserved F or W. Clone size is stated in some rows and not others, as once, few, many or a class when expanded.

V gene: TRBV4-1
J gene: TRBJ2-7
clone size: NA
CDR3 protein: CASSQDPGTDYEQYF

V gene: TRBV9
J gene: TRBJ2-3
clone size: NA
CDR3 protein: CASSVGGAKADTQYF

V gene: TRBV9
J gene: TRBJ1-2
clone size: NA
CDR3 protein: CASSVTPGQGYTF

V gene: TRBV5-1
J gene: TRBJ1-2
clone size: NA
CDR3 protein: CASSASGKESGYTF

V gene: TRBV5-8
J gene: TRBJ1-6
clone size: NA
CDR3 protein: CASSRRQGESPLHF

V gene: TRBV6-5
J gene: TRBJ2-7
clone size: NA
CDR3 protein: CASSRDRDGSYEQYF

V gene: TRBV4-2
J gene: TRBJ2-7
clone size: NA
CDR3 protein: CASSQERTYEQYF

V gene: TRBV6-6
J gene: TRBJ2-1
clone size: once
CDR3 protein: CASSYGTSGNNEQFF

V gene: TRBV4-3
J gene: TRBJ2-4
clone size: NA
CDR3 protein: CASSQERSGRSAKNIQYF

V gene: TRBV7-2
J gene: TRBJ2-5
clone size: once
CDR3 protein: CASSLAGLATKTQYF

V gene: TRBV18
J gene: TRBJ2-5
clone size: NA
CDR3 protein: CASSPRVAGVQETQYF

V gene: TRBV6-6
J gene: TRBJ1-4
clone size: NA
CDR3 protein: CASTGVDNEKLFF